The subject of this entry is one TCR beta chain. Sequence at one end of the junction differs from germline and may be a read error. These data originate in a study of blood T cell repertoires in COVID-19. The protocol was immunoSEQ multiplex PCR, while the TCRdb copy is restricted to in-frame clones and leaves out a portion. Of 250,000 to 400,000 clones listed, about 91% are singletons. Seattle cases were enrolled at active infection and followed longitudinally. The CDR3 is made up of 16 amino acids. Germline V gene sequence: CDR1 MNHNS, CDR2 SASEGT. Input material: peripheral blood. This TCR derives from a woman in her twenties or thirties with COVID-19, enrolled during active disease. V is TRBV6-1 and J is TRBJ2-2; TRBD2 is a possible D gene (6 bases). CDR3 DNA sequence: TGTGCCAGCAATGAATTGGCGGGGCGGAACACCGGGGAGCTGTTTTTT. As protein: CASNELAGRNTGELFF.